The 23 T cell receptor beta chains reported below all come from one sample, sequenced in a study of cytomegalovirus exposure and HLA in healthy donors. Primers for the PCR totalled 60 Vbeta and 13 Jbeta. Sequenced by immunoSEQ multiplex PCR; TCRdb stores in-frame clones only, minus some. The sample yields about 89,000 clones, roughly a tenth seen once. Sequenced input: PBMCs. These receptors were obtained from a man aged 45-65 years in good health and CMV-seropositive.

The chain has TRBV12-5 and TRBJ2-2, with a possible D match to TRBD2 (6 bases). The V and J ends lost 0 bases and 5 bases respectively, with 13 bases between them. Germline loops: CDR1 LGHNT, CDR2 FRNRAP. The CDR3 contains 16 residues. The CDR3 region has the DNA TGTGCTAGTGGTTTGGTAGGACTAAGGCTTACCGGGGAGCTGTTTTTT. This codes for CASGLVGLRLTGELFF.

This rearrangement joins TRBV28 to TRBJ1-5, with D unclear. CDR1 is MDHEN, CDR2 SYDVKM, per germline. CDR3 length equals 15 residues. V lost 3 bases and J lost 2, with 11 bases in between. The CDR3 is CASSLAQQGNQPQHF. CDR3 nucleotides: TGTGCCAGCAGTTTGGCCCAGCAGGGCAATCAGCCCCAGCATTTT.

This clone has a handful of counts. J is TRBJ2-2 and V is TRBV4-2; 9 nucleotides match TRBD2. J gave up 7 bases and V 0 bases, and 12 bases lay outside the gene matches. The CDR3 contains 18 residues. Germline-derived CDR1 and CDR2 are LGHNA and YNFKEQ. The CDR3, as DNA: TGTGCCAGCAGCCAAGATCGAGGCGGGAGGGAGAAGGTCGGGGAGCTGTTTTTT. Protein product: CASSQDRGGREKVGELFF.

This clone has a single count. The chain employs TRBV19 and TRBJ2-1; a possible D gene is TRBD2 (5 bases). V was clipped by 7 bases and J by 7 bases, with 11 bases between them. In germline, CDR1 is LNHDA, CDR2 SQIVND (reference sequence). The CDR3 has 12 residues. DNA of the CDR3: TGTGCCAGTACTTTTGGAGGTAATGAGCAGTTCTTC. Protein: CASTFGGNEQFF.

V usage is TRBV5-6 and J usage is TRBJ1-2; 10 bases are a match to TRBD1. The germline V gene encodes CDR1 SGHDT and CDR2 YYEEEE. The V and J ends lost 4 bases and 4 bases, in that order; junction bases with no gene match: 7. This CDR3 is 15 amino acids long. This CDR3 is CASSSRDRGAYGYTF. CDR3 in DNA: TGTGCCAGCAGCAGCCGGGACAGGGGTGCCTATGGCTACACCTTC.

This clone was observed a handful of times. This chain links TRBV18 with TRBJ1-2, with D tentatively TRBD1 (5 bases). V lost 8 bases to trimming and J lost 3 bases, with 19 bases between them. Germline V gene sequence: CDR1 KGHSH, CDR2 LQKENI. The CDR3 has 15 residues. DNA for the CDR3: TGTGCCAGCACCACTCGACAGTCTTCTGACTATGGCTACACCTTC. Translated: CASTTRQSSDYGYTF.

In its sample, this clone was seen a few times. This sequence joins TRBV18 and TRBJ2-5, with D perhaps TRBD1 (6 bases). Trimming took 5 bases from V and 9 from J, leaving 19 bases between them. There are 14 residues in the CDR3. Germline CDR1 is KGHSH and CDR2 is LQKENI. The CDR3 sequence is CASSRLSPEGAQYF. CDR3 in DNA: TGTGCCAGCTCAAGGCTCTCTCCCGAGGGGGCCCAGTACTTC.

This clone occurred a few times. The chain links TRBV28 to TRBJ1-5, with 10 bases aligning to TRBD1. With V trimmed by 6 bases and J by 5 bases, 7 bases remained unmatched. CDR3 length: 15 residues. Germline lookup yields CDR1 MDHEN and CDR2 SYDVKM. DNA for the CDR3: TGTGCCAGCAGGCCGACAGGGGGCTATTATCAGCCCCAGCATTTT. Its protein product is CASRPTGGYYQPQHF.

This clone was observed a few times. The V gene is TRBV29-1, the J gene TRBJ2-5; TRBD2 is a possible D gene (6 bases). In germline, CDR1 is SQVTM, CDR2 ANQGSEA. Trimming took off 2 bases at V and 4 bases at J, with 8 bases between the two ends. The CDR3 consists of 12 residues. The CDR3 bases are TGCAGCGTTGAATATAGCGGAGAGACCCAGTACTTC. It is translated as CSVEYSGETQYF.

This clone was seen a handful of times. The rearrangement uses TRBV2 and TRBJ2-5, with D maybe TRBD1 (5 bases). CDR3 length: 14 residues. V lost 6 bases and J lost 0, with 11 bases in between. Germline CDR1 reads SNHLY; CDR2 reads FYNNEI. The CDR3 DNA is TGTGCCAGCAGCCCCACAGGCCACCAAGAGACCCAGTACTTC. As protein: CASSPTGHQETQYF.

This clone was picked up a small number of times. The chain is built from TRBV30 and TRBJ2-7, with D possibly TRBD1 on 5 matching bases. The germline gives CDR1 GTSNPN, CDR2 SVGIG (reference sequence). The CDR3 has 13 amino acids. The V and J ends lost 2 bases and 0 bases respectively, with 8 bases between them. In DNA, the CDR3 is TGTGCCTGGAGTCACAGGAGCTCCTACGAGCAGTACTTC. Translated, it gives CAWSHRSSYEQYF. Combining the CDR3 with reference TRBV30 and TRBJ2-7 gives the whole variable domain SQTIHQWPATLVQPVGSPLSLECTVEGTSNPNLYWYRQAAGRGLQLLFYSVGIGQISSEVPQNLSASRPQDRQFILSSKKLLLSDSGFYLCAWSHRSSYEQYFGPGTRLTVT.

This chain links TRBV7-2 with TRBJ2-7; 8 bases fit TRBD1. The CDR3 consists of 14 residues. V dropped 6 bases and J dropped 7; count of bases not matched to a gene: 11. In germline, CDR1 is SGHTA, CDR2 FQGNSA. The CDR3 is CASRVGQGEGEQYF. CDR3 sequence (DNA): TGTGCCAGCAGGGTAGGACAGGGAGAAGGAGAGCAGTACTTC.

This clone showed up just a few times. A read error may produce the germline difference seen at one junction end. V gene TRBV2 combines with J gene TRBJ1-2, with TRBD1 as a possible D gene (5 bases). The CDR3 sequence is 13 residues long. Per germline, CDR1 SNHLY and CDR2 FYNNEI. The CDR3 nucleotides are TGTGCCAGCAGGATCTATACAGGATCTGGCCACACCTTC. It encodes CASRIYTGSGHTF.

This clone was observed a few times. This chain connects TRBV10-3 to TRBJ2-3; D is possibly TRBD2 (6 bases). Per germline, CDR1 ENHRY and CDR2 SYGVKD. The CDR3 extends over 18 amino acids. V lost 0 bases and J lost 2, with 18 bases in between. The CDR3 bases are TGTGCCATCAGTGAGTCGAGCGGGTCGACGCCATACACAGATACGCAGTATTTT. Protein: CAISESSGSTPYTDTQYF.

This clone was picked up a small number of times. The chain links TRBV28 to TRBJ1-4; 7 bases map to TRBD1. Germline V lookup: CDR1 MDHEN, CDR2 SYDVKM. The length of the CDR3 is 14 residues. Trimming took 3 bases from V and 6 from J; bases not matched to a gene: 4. CDR3 loop: CASSLDRSYEKLFF. The DNA of the CDR3 is TGTGCCAGCAGTTTGGACAGGTCATATGAAAAACTGTTTTTT.

This clone has a handful of counts. The chain joins TRBV6-1 to TRBJ1-1; TRBD1 might be the D (6 bases). CDR3 length: 15 amino acids. Deletions cut 2 bases from V and 1 base from J, with 11 bases between. Germline assignment: CDR1 MNHNS and CDR2 SASEGT. The CDR3 protein is CASSEWGGRNTEAFF. The CDR3 DNA follows: TGTGCCAGCAGTGAATGGGGGGGCAGGAACACTGAAGCTTTCTTT.

In this sample, this clone turned up a few times. The chain couples TRBV4-2 to TRBJ2-7; 10 bases are a match to TRBD2. This CDR3 has 17 residues. J lost 3 bases, V lost 1 base, and 9 bases had no gene match. CDR1 and CDR2 from the germline V gene are LGHNA and YNFKEQ. CDR3 region: CASSQVLAGAPLYEQYF. Here the CDR3 DNA reads TGTGCCAGCAGCCAAGTCCTAGCGGGAGCGCCCCTCTACGAGCAGTACTTC.

This clone was detected only a few times. The chain recombines TRBV6-6 with TRBJ2-5, with unresolved D. The J call may be wrong; the DNA end is better matched by TRBJ2-7. CDR1 and CDR2 from the germline V gene are MNHNY and SVGAGI (reference sequence). This CDR3 contains 12 residues. Here the CDR3 reads CASGYRNYEQYF. In DNA form, the CDR3 reads TGTGCCAGCGGGTATAGAAACTACGAGCAGTACTTC.

The CDR3 region is CASSSGLARMGDEQFF. The CDR3 coding sequence is TGTGCCAGCAGTTCAGGACTAGCGCGAATGGGGGATGAGCAGTTCTTC. The V call is TRBV27, the J call TRBJ2-1; 9 bases are a match to TRBD2. The germline V gene has CDR1 MNHEY and CDR2 SMNVEV (reference sequence). Trimming cost V 4 bases and J 8 bases; bases outside gene matches: 12. CDR3 length equals 16 residues.

The rearrangement uses TRBV7-8 and TRBJ2-1, with D tentatively TRBD2 (6 bases). Between the trimmed V and J ends, which lost 6 bases and 7 bases, there was a span of 13 bases. Germline V gives CDR1 SGHVS, CDR2 FQNEAQ. The CDR3 consists of 13 residues. DNA for the CDR3: TGTGCCAGCAGAGAAACTAGCTTAAATGAGCAGTTCTTC. Encoded protein: CASRETSLNEQFF.

This clone has ten or more counts. This CDR3 is CASSFTSNEQFF. The DNA for the CDR3 is TGTGCCAGCAGCTTCACTAGTAATGAGCAGTTCTTC. The V call is TRBV6-6, the J call TRBJ2-1; tentatively, D is TRBD2 (5 bases). This CDR3 comprises 12 residues. Looked up from germline, CDR1 is MNHNY and CDR2 is SVGAGI (reference sequence). Trimming took 6 bases from V and 7 from J, leaving 10 bases between them.

This clone was detected only a few times. The J gene is TRBJ1-1, the V gene TRBV11-2; D is possibly TRBD1 (5 bases). This CDR3 spans 15 amino acids. The germline V and J ends were trimmed by 1 base and 0 bases, with 9 bases remaining between them. Germline-derived CDR1 and CDR2 are SGHAT and FQNNGV. CDR3 region: CASSLAWGMNTEAFF. In DNA form, the CDR3 reads TGTGCCAGCAGCTTAGCGTGGGGCATGAACACTGAAGCTTTCTTT.

This clone turned up a few times. V is TRBV29-1 and J is TRBJ2-7; a possible D gene is TRBD2 (6 bases). With 7 bases removed from V and 2 bases from J, the gap between germline ends came to 21 bases. The CDR3 loop spans 15 amino acids. Germline values: CDR1 SQVTM, CDR2 ANQGSEA. In DNA form, the CDR3 reads TGCAGCGGCTACTTCCCCGGGACTGGCCCCTACGAGCAGTACTTC. Translated: CSGYFPGTGPYEQYF.